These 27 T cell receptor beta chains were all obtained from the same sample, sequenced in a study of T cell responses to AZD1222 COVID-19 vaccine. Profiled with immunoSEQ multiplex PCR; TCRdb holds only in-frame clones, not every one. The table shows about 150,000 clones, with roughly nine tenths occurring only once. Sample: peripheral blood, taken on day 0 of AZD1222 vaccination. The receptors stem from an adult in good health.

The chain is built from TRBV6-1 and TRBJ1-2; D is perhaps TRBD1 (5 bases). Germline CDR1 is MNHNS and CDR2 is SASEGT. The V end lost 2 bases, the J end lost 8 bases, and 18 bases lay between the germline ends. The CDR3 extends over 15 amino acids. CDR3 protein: CASSEKETGRRGYTF. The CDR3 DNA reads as TGTGCCAGCAGTGAAAAAGAAACGGGGCGCCGAGGCTACACCTTC.

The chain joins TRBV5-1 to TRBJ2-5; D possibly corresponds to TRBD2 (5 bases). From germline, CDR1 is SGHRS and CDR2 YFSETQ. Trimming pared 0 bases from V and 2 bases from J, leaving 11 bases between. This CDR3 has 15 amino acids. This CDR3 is CASSLGVSGQETQYF. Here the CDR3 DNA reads TGCGCCAGCAGCTTGGGGGTAAGCGGACAAGAGACCCAGTACTTC.

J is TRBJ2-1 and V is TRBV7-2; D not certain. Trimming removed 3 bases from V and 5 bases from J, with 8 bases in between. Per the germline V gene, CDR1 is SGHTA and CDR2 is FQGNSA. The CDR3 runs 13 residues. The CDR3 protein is CASSFRANNEQFF. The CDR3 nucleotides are TGTGCCAGCAGCTTCCGGGCCAACAATGAGCAGTTCTTC.

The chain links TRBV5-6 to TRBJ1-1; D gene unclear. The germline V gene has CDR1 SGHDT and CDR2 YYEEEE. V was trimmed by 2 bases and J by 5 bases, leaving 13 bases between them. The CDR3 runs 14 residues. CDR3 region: CASSFFRVGTEAFF. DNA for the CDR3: TGTGCCAGCAGCTTTTTTCGCGTAGGGACTGAAGCTTTCTTT. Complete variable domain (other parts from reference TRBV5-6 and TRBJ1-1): DAGVTQSPTHLIKTRGQQVTLRCSPKSGHDTVSWYQQALGQGPQFIFQYYEEEERQRGNFPDRFSGHQFPNYSSELNVNALLLGDSALYLCASSFFRVGTEAFFGQGTRLTVV.

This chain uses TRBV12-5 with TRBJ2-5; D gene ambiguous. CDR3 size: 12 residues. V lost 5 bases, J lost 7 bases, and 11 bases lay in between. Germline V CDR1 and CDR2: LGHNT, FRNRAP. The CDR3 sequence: CASGPDPRTQYF. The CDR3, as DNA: TGTGCTAGTGGTCCAGACCCGCGGACCCAGTACTTC.

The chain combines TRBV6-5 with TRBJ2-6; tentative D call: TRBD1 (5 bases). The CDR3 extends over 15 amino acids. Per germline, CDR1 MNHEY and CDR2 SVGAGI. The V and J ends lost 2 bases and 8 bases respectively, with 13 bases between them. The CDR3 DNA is TGTGCCAGCAGTTACGGGATCCAGGGTTCCAACGTCCTGACTTTC. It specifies CASSYGIQGSNVLTF.

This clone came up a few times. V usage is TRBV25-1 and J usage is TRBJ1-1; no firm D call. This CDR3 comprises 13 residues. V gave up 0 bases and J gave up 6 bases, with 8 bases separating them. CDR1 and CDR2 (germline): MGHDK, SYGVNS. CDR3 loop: CASSEYPTSEAFF. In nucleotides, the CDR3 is TGTGCCAGCAGTGAATATCCGACTTCTGAAGCTTTCTTT.

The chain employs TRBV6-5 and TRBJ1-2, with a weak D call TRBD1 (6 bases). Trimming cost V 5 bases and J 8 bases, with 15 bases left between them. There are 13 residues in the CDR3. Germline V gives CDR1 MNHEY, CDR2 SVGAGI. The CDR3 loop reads CASSTTQGRGYTF. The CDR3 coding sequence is TGTGCCAGCAGTACAACTCAGGGGAGAGGCTACACCTTC.

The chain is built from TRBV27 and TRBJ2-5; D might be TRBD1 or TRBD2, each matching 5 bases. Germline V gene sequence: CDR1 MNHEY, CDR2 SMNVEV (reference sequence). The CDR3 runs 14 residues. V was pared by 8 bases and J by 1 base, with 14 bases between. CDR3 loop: CASRNGALQETQYF. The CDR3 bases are TGTGCCAGCCGAAACGGGGCACTCCAAGAGACCCAGTACTTC.

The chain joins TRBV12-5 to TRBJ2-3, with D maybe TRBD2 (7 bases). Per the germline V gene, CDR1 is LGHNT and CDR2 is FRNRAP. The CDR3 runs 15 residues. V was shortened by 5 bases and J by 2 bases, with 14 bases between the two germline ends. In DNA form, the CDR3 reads TGTGCTAGTGGTGGACTAGGGGGGAACACAGATACGCAGTATTTT. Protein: CASGGLGGNTDTQYF.

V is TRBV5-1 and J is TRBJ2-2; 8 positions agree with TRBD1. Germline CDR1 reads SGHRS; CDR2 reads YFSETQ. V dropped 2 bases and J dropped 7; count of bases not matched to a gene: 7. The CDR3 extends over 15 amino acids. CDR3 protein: CASSLAGGGGGELFF. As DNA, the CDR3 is TGCGCCAGCAGCTTAGCAGGGGGCGGCGGCGGGGAGCTGTTTTTT.

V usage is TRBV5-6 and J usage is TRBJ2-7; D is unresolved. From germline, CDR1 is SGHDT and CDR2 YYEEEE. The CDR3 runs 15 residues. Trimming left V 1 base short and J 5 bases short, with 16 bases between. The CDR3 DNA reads TGTGCCAGCAGCTTGCTGAGATTTGGCGAACACGAGCAGTACTTC. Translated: CASSLLRFGEHEQYF.

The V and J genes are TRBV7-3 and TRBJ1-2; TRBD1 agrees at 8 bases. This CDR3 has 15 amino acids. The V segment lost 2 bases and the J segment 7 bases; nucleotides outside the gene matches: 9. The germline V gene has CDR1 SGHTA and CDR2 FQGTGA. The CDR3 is CASSLAGGQASGYTF. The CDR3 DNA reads TGTGCCAGCAGCTTAGCTGGGGGACAGGCGAGTGGCTACACCTTC.

The CDR3 is CASSHYFPKGTTNTDTQYF. Written as DNA, the CDR3 is TGTGCCAGCAGCCATTATTTCCCGAAGGGGACAACAAACACAGATACGCAGTATTTT. The gene calls are TRBV4-2 and TRBJ2-3, with D possibly being TRBD1 (6 bases). Trimming stripped 3 bases from V and 2 bases from J, with 24 bases between. Germline CDR1 and CDR2: LGHNA and YNFKEQ. The CDR3 has 19 amino acids.

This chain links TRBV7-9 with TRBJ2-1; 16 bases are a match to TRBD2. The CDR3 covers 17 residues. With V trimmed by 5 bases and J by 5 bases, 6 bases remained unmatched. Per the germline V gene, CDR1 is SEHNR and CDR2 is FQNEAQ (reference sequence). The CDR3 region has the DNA TGTGCCAGCAGCCAGGGACTAGCGGGAGGGACTAACAATGAGCAGTTCTTC. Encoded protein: CASSQGLAGGTNNEQFF.

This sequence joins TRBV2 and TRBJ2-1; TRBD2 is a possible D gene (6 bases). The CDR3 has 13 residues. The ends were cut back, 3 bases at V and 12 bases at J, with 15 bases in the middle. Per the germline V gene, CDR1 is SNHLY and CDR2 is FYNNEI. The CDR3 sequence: CASSEAGSLWQFF. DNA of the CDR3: TGTGCCAGCAGTGAGGCGGGATCTTTGTGGCAGTTCTTC.

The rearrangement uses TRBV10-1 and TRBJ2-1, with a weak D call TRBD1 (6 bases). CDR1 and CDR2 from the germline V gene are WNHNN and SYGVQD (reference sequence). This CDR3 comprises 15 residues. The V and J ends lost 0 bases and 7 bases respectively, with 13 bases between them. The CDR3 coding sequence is TGCGCCAGCAGTGAGTCGATGGGGGCAAGGAATGAGCAGTTCTTC. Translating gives CASSESMGARNEQFF.

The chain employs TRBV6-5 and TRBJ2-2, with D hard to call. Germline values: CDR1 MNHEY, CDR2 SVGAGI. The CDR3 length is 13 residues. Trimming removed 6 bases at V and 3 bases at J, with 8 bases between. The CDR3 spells CASSQSYTGELFF. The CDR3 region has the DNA TGTGCCAGCAGCCAGAGTTACACCGGGGAGCTGTTTTTT.

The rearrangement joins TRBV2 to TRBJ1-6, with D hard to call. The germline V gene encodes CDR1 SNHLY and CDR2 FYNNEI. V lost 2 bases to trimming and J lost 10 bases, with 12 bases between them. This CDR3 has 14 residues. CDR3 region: CASSENPPPSPLHF. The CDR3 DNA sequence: TGTGCCAGCAGTGAAAACCCCCCACCGTCACCCCTCCACTTT. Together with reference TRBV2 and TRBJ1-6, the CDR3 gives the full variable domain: EPEVTQTPSHQVTQMGQEVILRCVPISNHLYFYWYRQILGQKVEFLVSFYNNEISEKSEIFDDQFSVERPDGSNFTLKIRSTKLEDSAMYFCASSENPPPSPLHFGNGTRLTVT.

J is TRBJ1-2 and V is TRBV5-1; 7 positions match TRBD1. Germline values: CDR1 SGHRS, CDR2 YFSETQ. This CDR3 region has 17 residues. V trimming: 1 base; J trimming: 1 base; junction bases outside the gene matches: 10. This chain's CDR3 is CASSLRQGLNHNYGYTF. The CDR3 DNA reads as TGCGCCAGCAGCTTGAGACAGGGCCTCAACCATAACTATGGCTACACCTTC.

CDR3 protein: CASSDAPIGTGSDTQYF. The CDR3 nucleotides are TGTGCCAGCAGTGACGCCCCAATAGGGACAGGGTCAGATACGCAGTATTTT. This rearrangement joins TRBV2 to TRBJ2-3, with 9 bases that match TRBD1. The CDR3 runs to 17 residues. Germline V gene sequence: CDR1 SNHLY, CDR2 FYNNEI. V was pared by 3 bases and J by 4 bases, with 11 bases of the junction left unmatched.

CDR3 DNA sequence: TGTGCCAGCAGTGAAAGTCAGGGGGGAAATCAGCCCCAGCATTTT. It translates to CASSESQGGNQPQHF. The chain uses TRBV6-1 and TRBJ1-5; 7 bases line up with TRBD1. The junction had 5 bases not matched to a gene; V was cut back by 2 bases and J by 4 bases. The germline CDR1 and CDR2 sequences are MNHNS and SASEGT. There are 15 residues in the CDR3.

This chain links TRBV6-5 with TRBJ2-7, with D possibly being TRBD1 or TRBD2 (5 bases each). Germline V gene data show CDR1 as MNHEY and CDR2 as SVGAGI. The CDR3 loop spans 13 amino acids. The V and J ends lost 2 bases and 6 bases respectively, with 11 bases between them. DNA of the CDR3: TGTGCCAGCAGTTACGAGGGGTCCGGCGAGCAGTACTTC. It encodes CASSYEGSGEQYF.

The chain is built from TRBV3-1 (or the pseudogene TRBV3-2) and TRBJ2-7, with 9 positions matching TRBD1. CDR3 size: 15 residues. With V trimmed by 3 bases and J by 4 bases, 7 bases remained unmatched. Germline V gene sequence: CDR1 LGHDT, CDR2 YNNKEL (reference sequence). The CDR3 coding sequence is TGTGCCAGCAGCCAGGGGACAGGGTTTGGTTACGAGCAGTACTTC. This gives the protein CASSQGTGFGYEQYF.

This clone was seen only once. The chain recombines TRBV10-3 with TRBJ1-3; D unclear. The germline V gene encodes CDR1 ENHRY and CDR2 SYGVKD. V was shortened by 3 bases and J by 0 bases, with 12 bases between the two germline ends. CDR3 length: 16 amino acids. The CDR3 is CAISDPRRVSGNTIYF. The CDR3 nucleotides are TGTGCCATCAGTGATCCTAGACGGGTCTCTGGAAACACCATATATTTT.

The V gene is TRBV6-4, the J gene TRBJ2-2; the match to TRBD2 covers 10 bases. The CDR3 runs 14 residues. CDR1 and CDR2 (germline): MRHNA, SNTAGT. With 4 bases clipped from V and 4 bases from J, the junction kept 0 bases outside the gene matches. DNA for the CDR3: TGTGCCAGCAGTGTAGCGGGAGGCACCGGGGAGCTGTTTTTT. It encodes CASSVAGGTGELFF.

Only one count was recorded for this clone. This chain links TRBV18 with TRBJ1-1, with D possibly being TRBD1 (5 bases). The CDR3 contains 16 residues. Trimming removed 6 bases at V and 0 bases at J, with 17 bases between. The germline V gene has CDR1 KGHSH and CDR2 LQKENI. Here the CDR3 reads CASSRTGGGMNTEAFF. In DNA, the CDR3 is TGTGCCAGCTCTCGTACAGGTGGAGGGATGAACACTGAAGCTTTCTTT.